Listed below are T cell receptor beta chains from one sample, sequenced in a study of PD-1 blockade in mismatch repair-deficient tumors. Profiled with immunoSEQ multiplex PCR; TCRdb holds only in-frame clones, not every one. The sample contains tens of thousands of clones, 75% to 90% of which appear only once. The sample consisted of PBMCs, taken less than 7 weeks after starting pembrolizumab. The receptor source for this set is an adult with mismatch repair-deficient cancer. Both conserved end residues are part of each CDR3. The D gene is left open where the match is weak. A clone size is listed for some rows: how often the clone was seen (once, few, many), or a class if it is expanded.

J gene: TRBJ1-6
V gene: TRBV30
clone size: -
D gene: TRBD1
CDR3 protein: CAWSAGQGVSPLHF
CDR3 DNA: TGTGCCTGGAGTGCGGGACAGGGGGTTTCACCCCTCCACTTT

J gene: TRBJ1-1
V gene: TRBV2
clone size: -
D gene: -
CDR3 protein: CASTRGGSKNTEAFF
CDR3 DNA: TGTGCCAGCACTAGAGGAGGGTCTAAGAACACTGAAGCTTTCTTT

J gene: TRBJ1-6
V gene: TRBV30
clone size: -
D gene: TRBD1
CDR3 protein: CASISVGQYNSPLHF
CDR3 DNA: TGTGCCTCGATTTCGGTGGGACAGTATAATTCACCCCTCCACTTT

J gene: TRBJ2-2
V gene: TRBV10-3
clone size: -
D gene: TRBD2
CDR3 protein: CATGGLAANTGELFF
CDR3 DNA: TGTGCCACCGGGGGACTAGCGGCGAACACCGGGGAGCTGTTTTTT

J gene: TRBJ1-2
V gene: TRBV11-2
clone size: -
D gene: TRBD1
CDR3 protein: CASSLGWTGYRGYTF
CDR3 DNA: TGTGCCAGCAGCTTAGGCTGGACAGGGTATCGCGGCTACACCTTC

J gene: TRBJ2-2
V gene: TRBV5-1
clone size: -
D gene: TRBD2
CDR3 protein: CASSSLLAGVGGELFF
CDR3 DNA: TGCGCCAGCAGCTCCTTACTAGCGGGAGTTGGCGGGGAGCTGTTTTTT

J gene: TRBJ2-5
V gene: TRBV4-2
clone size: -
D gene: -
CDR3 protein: CASSQVSTEYQETQYF
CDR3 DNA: TGTGCCAGCAGCCAAGTCTCAACCGAGTACCAAGAGACCCAGTACTTC

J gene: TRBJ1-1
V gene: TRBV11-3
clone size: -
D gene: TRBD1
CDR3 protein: CASSPGQGEMNTEAFF
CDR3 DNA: TGTGCCAGCAGCCCAGGACAGGGGGAGATGAACACTGAAGCTTTCTTT

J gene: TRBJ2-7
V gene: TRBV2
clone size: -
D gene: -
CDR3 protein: CASSARRSYEQYF
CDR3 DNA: TGTGCCAGCAGTGCCCGGCGGAGTTACGAGCAGTACTTC

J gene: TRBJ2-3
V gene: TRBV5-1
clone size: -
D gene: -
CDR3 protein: CASSLDRTSTDTQYF
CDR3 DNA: TGCGCCAGCAGCTTGGATCGGACTAGCACAGATACGCAGTATTTT

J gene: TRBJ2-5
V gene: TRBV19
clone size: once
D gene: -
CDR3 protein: CASSHREETQYF
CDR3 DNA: TGTGCCAGTAGTCACAGGGAGGAGACCCAGTACTTC

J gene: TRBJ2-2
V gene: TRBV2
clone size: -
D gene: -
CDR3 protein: CASASGNTGELFF
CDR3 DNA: TGTGCCAGCGCAAGCGGGAACACCGGGGAGCTGTTTTTT

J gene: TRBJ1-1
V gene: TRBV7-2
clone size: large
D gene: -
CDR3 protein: CASSLDSYTEAFF
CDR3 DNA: TGTGCCAGCAGCTTAGACAGCTACACTGAAGCTTTCTTT

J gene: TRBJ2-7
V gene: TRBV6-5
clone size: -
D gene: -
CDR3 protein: CASSLASYEQYF
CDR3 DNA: TGTGCCAGCAGCTTAGCAAGTTACGAGCAGTACTTC

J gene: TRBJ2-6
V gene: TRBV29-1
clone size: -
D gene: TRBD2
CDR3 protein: CSVRTSPSGANVLTF
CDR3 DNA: TGCAGCGTTCGGACTAGCCCCTCTGGGGCCAACGTCCTGACTTTC

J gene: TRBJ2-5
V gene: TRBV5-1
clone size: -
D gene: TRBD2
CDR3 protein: CASSSQTSAETQYF
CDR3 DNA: TGCGCCAGCAGCTCCCAAACTAGCGCAGAGACCCAGTACTTC

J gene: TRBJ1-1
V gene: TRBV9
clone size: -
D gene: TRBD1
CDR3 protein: CASSPAGTGSTEAFF
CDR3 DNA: TGTGCCAGCAGCCCCGCCGGGACAGGGTCCACTGAAGCTTTCTTT

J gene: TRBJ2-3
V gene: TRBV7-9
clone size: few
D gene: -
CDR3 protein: CASSPSPDTQYF
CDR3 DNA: TGTGCCAGCAGCCCATCCCCCGATACGCAGTATTTT

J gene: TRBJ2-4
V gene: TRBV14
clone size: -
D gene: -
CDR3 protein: CASSLQISRDIQYF
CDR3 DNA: TGTGCCAGCAGCCTTCAGATTAGCAGGGACATTCAGTACTTC